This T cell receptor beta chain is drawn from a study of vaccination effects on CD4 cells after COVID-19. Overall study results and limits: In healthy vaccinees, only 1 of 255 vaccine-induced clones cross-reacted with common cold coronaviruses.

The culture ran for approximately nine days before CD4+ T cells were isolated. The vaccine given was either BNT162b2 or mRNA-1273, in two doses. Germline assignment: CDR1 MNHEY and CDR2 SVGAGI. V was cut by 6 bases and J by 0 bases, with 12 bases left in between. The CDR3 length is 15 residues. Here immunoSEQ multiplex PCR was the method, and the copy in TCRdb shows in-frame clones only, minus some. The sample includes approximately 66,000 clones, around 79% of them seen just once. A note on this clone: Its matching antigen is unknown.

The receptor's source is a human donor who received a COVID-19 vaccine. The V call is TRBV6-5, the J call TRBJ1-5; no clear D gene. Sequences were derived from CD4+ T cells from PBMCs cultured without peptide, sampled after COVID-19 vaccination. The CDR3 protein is CASRKGYISNQPQHF. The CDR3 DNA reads TGTGCCAGCAGAAAAGGGTACATTAGCAATCAGCCCCAGCATTTT.